This T cell receptor beta chain was documented in a study of shared clonotypes between healthy human individuals. Findings and limits, study-wide: A small donor pool kept down the genetic and exposure-history diversity that was represented. Clonotype sharing among donors, it was expected, would be affected by sequencing depth.

The data were produced by immunoSEQ multiplex PCR, yet TCRdb's version contains in-frame clones alone and is incomplete. The data hold around 580,000 clones, with about 98% observed a single time. In regard to this clone: Its antigen is unidentified.

Terminally differentiated effector memory CD45RA+ cells were excluded by CCR7 positive selection of CD45RO-negative cells. Everyone who donated was a Caucasian adult who lived in Nashville, Tennessee. Germline CDR1 is PRHDT and CDR2 is FYEKMQ (reference sequence). CDR3 length: 16 amino acids. The ends lost 4 bases at V and 5 bases at J; junction bases unmatched: 9. The TCR originated in a young man in good health. Sequencing was performed on naive CD8+ T cells sorted from blood. The chain couples TRBV13 to TRBJ2-1; 9 positions match TRBD2. The CDR3 bases are TGTGCCAGCAGCTCGCGCTTAGCGGGAGTAGACAATGAGCAGTTCTTC. Translation: CASSSRLAGVDNEQFF.